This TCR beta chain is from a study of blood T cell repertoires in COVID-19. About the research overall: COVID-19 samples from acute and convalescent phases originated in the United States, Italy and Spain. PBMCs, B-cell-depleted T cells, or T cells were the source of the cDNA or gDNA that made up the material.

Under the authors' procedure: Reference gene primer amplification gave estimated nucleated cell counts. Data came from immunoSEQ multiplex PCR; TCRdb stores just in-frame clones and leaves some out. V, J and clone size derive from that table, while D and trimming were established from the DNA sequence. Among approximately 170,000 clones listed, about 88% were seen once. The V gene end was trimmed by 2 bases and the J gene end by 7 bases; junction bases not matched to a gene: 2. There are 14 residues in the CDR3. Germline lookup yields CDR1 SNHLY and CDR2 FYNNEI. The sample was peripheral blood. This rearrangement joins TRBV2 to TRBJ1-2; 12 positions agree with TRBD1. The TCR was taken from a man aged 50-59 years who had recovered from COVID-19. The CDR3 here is CASSERGQGAGYTF. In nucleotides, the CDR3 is TGTGCCAGCAGTGAACGGGGACAGGGGGCTGGCTACACCTTC.